The next 6 T cell receptor beta chains were all read from a single sample in a study of cytomegalovirus exposure and HLA in healthy donors. With 60 Vbeta and 13 Jbeta primers, the PCR was carried out. Sequencing was performed with immunoSEQ multiplex PCR; in TCRdb, only in-frame clones are kept and a portion is missing. This sample has over 100,000 clones, with 75% to 85% found just once. Sequencing input: PBMCs. The receptors stem from a woman between 40 and 55 years old in good health and CMV-seronegative.

This chain joins TRBV28 and TRBJ1-5; D ambiguous. This CDR3 is built from 15 residues. Germline CDR1 and CDR2: MDHEN and SYDVKM. The germline V and J ends were trimmed by 2 bases and 0 bases, with 8 bases remaining between them. CDR3 in amino acids: CASSLETASNQPQHF. CDR3 nucleotides: TGTGCCAGCAGTTTAGAGACTGCTAGCAATCAGCCCCAGCATTTT.

J is TRBJ1-1 and V is TRBV5-1, with a weak D call TRBD1 (6 bases). V lost 4 bases, J lost 1 base, and 14 bases lay in between. Germline V lookup: CDR1 SGHRS, CDR2 YFSETQ. The CDR3 loop spans 15 amino acids. CDR3 sequence (DNA): TGCGCCAGCAGCCAGACAGGACGGGAGAACACTGAAGCTTTCTTT. Translating gives CASSQTGRENTEAFF. Together with reference TRBV5-1 and TRBJ1-1, the CDR3 gives the full variable domain: KAGVTQTPRYLIKTRGQQVTLSCSPISGHRSVSWYQQTPGQGLQFLFEYFSETQRNKGNFPGRFSGRQFSNSRSEMNVSTLELGDSALYLCASSQTGRENTEAFFGQGTRLTVV.

The chain joins TRBV11-2 to TRBJ2-1, with 8 bases fitting TRBD1. The length of the CDR3 is 15 residues. Per germline, CDR1 SGHAT and CDR2 FQNNGV. J gave up 8 bases and V 2 bases, and 8 bases lay outside the gene matches. The CDR3 bases are TGTGCCAGCAGCTTACTGGGACAGGTGGGCGATGAGCAGTTCTTC. Encoded protein: CASSLLGQVGDEQFF.

This chain connects TRBV27 to TRBJ2-5; 10 bases align to TRBD1. The CDR3 contains 15 residues. V shed 4 bases and J 7 bases; nucleotides not matched to a gene: 9. CDR1 and CDR2 from the germline V gene are MNHEY and SMNVEV (reference sequence). CDR3 DNA: TGTGCCAGCAGTTCACCGGGACAGGGGTTGTGGACCCAGTACTTC. This codes for CASSSPGQGLWTQYF.

The rearrangement uses TRBV4-2 and TRBJ1-1; TRBD1 matches 8 bases. CDR3 length: 14 amino acids. Germline lookup yields CDR1 LGHNA and CDR2 YNFKEQ. With 5 bases clipped from V and 3 bases from J, the junction kept 5 bases outside the gene matches. Here the CDR3 reads CASSNGQGYTEAFF. The CDR3 coding sequence is TGTGCCAGCAGCAACGGACAGGGCTACACTGAAGCTTTCTTT.

The chain has TRBV2 and TRBJ1-5; D gene unclear. The CDR3 extends over 12 amino acids. Trimming cost V 7 bases and J 4 bases, with 8 bases left between them. Germline values: CDR1 SNHLY, CDR2 FYNNEI. DNA of the CDR3: TGTGCCAGCAATACGGGGAATCAGCCCCAGCATTTT. It is translated as CASNTGNQPQHF.